The present TCR beta chain was sequenced within a study of blood T cell repertoires in COVID-19. About the research overall: Sample material is recorded as cDNA or gDNA derived from T cells, B-cell-depleted T cells, or PBMCs.

Clones were sequenced by immunoSEQ multiplex PCR, and TCRdb holds only the in-frame ones, with some missing. The profile shows 150,000 to 250,000 clones, 65% to 90% of them singletons. The CDR3 is 13 residues long. The germline V and J ends were trimmed by 3 bases and 7 bases, with 13 bases remaining between them. From germline, CDR1 is SGHDT and CDR2 YYEEEE. Participant age was roughly 18 to 89 years, and participants resided in approximately 25 US areas. Membership in each cohort depended on participant-reported clinical history. For recovered donors of Cohort 3, there were two negative PCRs, clearance, or symptom resolution.

The sample taken for sequencing was PBMCs or T cells enriched from blood (not recorded which). The clonotype was recovered from a man aged 40-55 years who had recovered from COVID-19. V usage is TRBV5-6 and J usage is TRBJ1-2; weak D call: TRBD1 (5 bases). This chain's CDR3 is CASSWQGIGGYTF. The CDR3 DNA reads TGTGCCAGCAGCTGGCAGGGTATAGGTGGCTACACCTTC.